The 2 T cell receptor beta chains below were found in one sample sequenced in a study of CD8+ T cells in alopecia areata. Reverse transcribed after extraction, RNA yielded cDNA as the sequencing template. The protocol was immunoSEQ multiplex PCR, while the TCRdb copy is restricted to in-frame clones and leaves out a portion. Of 190,000 or so clones in the sample, 45% to 75% were seen once. As to treatment: oral pan-JAK inhibitor, 5-10 mg twice daily. The sequences come from CD4+ T cells sorted from blood, collected at week 4, from a patient treated with tofacitinib. Receptor source: a human donor with alopecia areata.

The CDR3: CASSLNGGNTGELFF. The CDR3, as DNA: TGTGCCAGCAGCCTTAACGGAGGGAACACCGGGGAGCTGTTTTTT. The chain joins TRBV11-2 to TRBJ2-2; tentative D call: TRBD2 (5 bases). Germline CDR1 reads SGHAT; CDR2 reads FQNNGV. Trimming took off 5 bases at V and 1 base at J, with 11 bases between the two ends. The CDR3 runs to 15 residues.

The V call is TRBV29-1, the J call TRBJ2-3; D not resolved. This CDR3 is built from 13 residues. CDR1 and CDR2 (germline): SQVTM, ANQGSEA. The ends were cut back, 4 bases at V and 3 bases at J, with 11 bases in the middle. The CDR3: CSVGGSGTDTQYF. CDR3 DNA: TGCAGCGTTGGTGGGTCTGGGACAGATACGCAGTATTTT.